Below are 13 T cell receptor beta chains sequenced from a single sample in a study of blood T cell repertoires in COVID-19 (dated by TCRdb to the early 2020s). To prepare the library, the immunoSEQ multiplex PCR assay was applied. Drawn from immuneACCESS, this table holds only the in-frame rearrangements with V and J called that TCRdb kept. Clones are partly lost; checked studies trace under half to an unresolved V gene and leave the rest unexplained. Present in this sample are tens of thousands of clones, 80% to 90% of which were seen just once. 17% of the sample goes to the ten largest clones. The sequenced sample was peripheral blood. All receptors come from a woman aged 60-75 years with acute or convalescent COVID-19.

The chain carries TRBV11-2 and TRBJ2-3, with D possibly TRBD2 on 5 matching bases. V was cut by 1 base and J by 3 bases, with 14 bases left in between. The CDR3 consists of 16 residues. The V gene's germline CDR1 is SGHAT and CDR2 FQNNGV. As DNA, the CDR3 is TGTGCCAGCAGCTTAGTCGTGGGAGTACCGACAGATACGCAGTATTTT. Encoded protein: CASSLVVGVPTDTQYF. Combining the CDR3 with reference TRBV11-2 and TRBJ2-3 gives the whole variable domain EAGVAQSPRYKIIEKRQSVAFWCNPISGHATLYWYQQILGQGPKLLIQFQNNGVVDDSQLPKDRFSAERLKGVDSTLKIQPAKLEDSAVYLCASSLVVGVPTDTQYFGPGTRLTVL.

The genes are TRBV7-9 and TRBJ1-5; D is possibly TRBD1 (6 bases). CDR1 SEHNR and CDR2 FQNEAQ come from the germline V gene (reference sequence). The CDR3 has 17 residues. Trimming removed 5 bases from V and 0 bases from J, with 17 bases in between. The DNA for the CDR3 is TGTGCCAGCAGCCAACGGACAGACAGAGATAGCAATCAGCCCCAGCATTTT. Its translation: CASSQRTDRDSNQPQHF.

CDR3 region: CASRSLAGGSYNEQFF. Written as DNA, the CDR3 is TGTGCCAGCAGGTCGCTAGCGGGAGGGTCCTACAATGAGCAGTTCTTC. V gene TRBV7-2 combines with J gene TRBJ2-1, with TRBD2 identical over 12 bases. Per germline, CDR1 SGHTA and CDR2 FQGNSA. This CDR3 region has 16 residues. With 6 bases clipped from V and 1 base from J, the junction kept 4 bases outside the gene matches.

This chain uses TRBV6-5 with TRBJ2-1; D is uncertain. CDR1 is MNHEY and CDR2 is SVGAGI in the germline V gene. This CDR3 contains 14 residues. The ends were cut back, 5 bases at V and 3 bases at J, with 11 bases in the middle. DNA for the CDR3: TGTGCCAGCAGTCCCAGGTTGGTCTACAATGAGCAGTTCTTC. Protein product: CASSPRLVYNEQFF.

The chain carries TRBV5-1 and TRBJ2-7, with 10 nucleotides matching TRBD2. The CDR3 runs to 16 residues. J gave up 6 bases and V 6 bases, and 15 bases lay outside the gene matches. From germline, CDR1 is SGHRS and CDR2 YFSETQ. In DNA, the CDR3 is TGCGCCAGCACCCCCGGACTAGCGGAACCGGGGCGCGAGCAGTACTTC. Residues: CASTPGLAEPGREQYF. Full variable domain (outside the CDR3, taken from reference TRBV5-1 and TRBJ2-7): KAGVTQTPRYLIKTRGQQVTLSCSPISGHRSVSWYQQTPGQGLQFLFEYFSETQRNKGNFPGRFSGRQFSNSRSEMNVSTLELGDSALYLCASTPGLAEPGREQYFGPGTRLTVT.

J is TRBJ1-5 and V is TRBV11-2; D not certain. The CDR3 spans 13 residues. The germline CDR1 and CDR2 sequences are SGHAT and FQNNGV. V lost 2 bases, J lost 4 bases, and 6 bases lay in between. The CDR3 bases are TGTGCCAGCAGCTTAAATATTAATCAGCCCCAGCATTTT. It yields the protein CASSLNINQPQHF.

J is TRBJ1-6 and V is TRBV28, with D maybe TRBD1 (6 bases). V was clipped by 6 bases and J by 9 bases, with 15 bases between them. CDR3 length equals 14 residues. The germline gives CDR1 MDHEN, CDR2 SYDVKM. In DNA, the CDR3 is TGTGCCAGCAGGAAACAGGGCTCAGGTTCACCCCTCCACTTT. This gives the protein CASRKQGSGSPLHF.

This clone showed up just a few times. The chain has TRBV27 and TRBJ2-1; 10 nucleotides line up with TRBD2. With V trimmed by 6 bases and J by 8 bases, 10 bases remained unmatched. The CDR3 is 15 amino acids. Germline CDR1 reads MNHEY; CDR2 reads SMNVEV (reference sequence). The chain's CDR3 is CASSLSGGFIDEQFF. CDR3 sequence (DNA): TGTGCCAGCAGCCTTAGCGGGGGGTTTATCGATGAGCAGTTCTTC.

V is TRBV6-5 and J is TRBJ2-1, with D possibly TRBD1 on 5 matching bases. Between the trimmed V and J ends, which lost 6 bases and 5 bases, there was a span of 14 bases. The CDR3 length is 14 residues. Germline values: CDR1 MNHEY, CDR2 SVGAGI. Here the CDR3 reads CASRGQAGHNEQFF. The DNA of the CDR3 is TGTGCCAGCAGGGGGCAGGCAGGCCACAATGAGCAGTTCTTC.

This chain's CDR3 is CASSADRGHWGYTF. The CDR3 coding sequence is TGTGCCAGCAGCGCCGACAGGGGGCACTGGGGCTACACCTTC. The rearrangement uses TRBV9 and TRBJ1-2, with 10 bases lining up with TRBD1. Germline CDR1 and CDR2: SGDLS and YYNGEE. With 3 bases clipped from V and 8 bases from J, the junction kept 7 bases outside the gene matches. The CDR3 runs to 14 residues.

A single count supports this clone. The chain joins TRBV9 to TRBJ2-5; 12 bases are a match to TRBD2. The germline gives CDR1 SGDLS, CDR2 YYNGEE. This CDR3 comprises 16 residues. V lost 0 bases to trimming and J lost 5 bases; unmatched junction nucleotides: 5. The CDR3 DNA reads as TGTGCCAGCAGCGTAGGACTAGCGGGAGCAGGGGAGACCCAGTACTTC. Its translation is CASSVGLAGAGETQYF.

The chain uses TRBV28 and TRBJ2-7; 11 bases are shared with TRBD2. CDR1 and CDR2 from the germline V gene are MDHEN and SYDVKM. The CDR3 is 16 residues long. The V segment lost 8 bases and the J segment 4 bases; nucleotides outside the gene matches: 13. The CDR3 loop is CASLHYTGTSGYEQYF. The CDR3 bases are TGTGCCAGCCTTCACTATACCGGGACTAGCGGTTACGAGCAGTACTTC. Full variable domain (outside the CDR3, taken from reference TRBV28 and TRBJ2-7): DVKVTQSSRYLVKRTGEKVFLECVQDMDHENMFWYRQDPGLGLRLIYFSYDVKMKEKGDIPEGYSVSREKKERFSLILESASTNQTSMYLCASLHYTGTSGYEQYFGPGTRLTVT.

The chain uses TRBV7-9 and TRBJ2-7; 8 bases are a match to TRBD1. The CDR3 spans 16 residues. Trimming removed 5 bases from V and 4 bases from J; junction bases left unmatched: 13. Germline V gene sequence: CDR1 SEHNR, CDR2 FQNEAQ (reference sequence). CDR3 in amino acids: CASSRGPGQDPYEQYF. The CDR3 coding sequence is TGTGCCAGCAGCCGAGGGCCGGGACAGGACCCTTACGAGCAGTACTTC.